A single sample gave rise to the 15 T cell receptor beta chains below, sequenced in a study of blood T cell repertoires in COVID-19. Clones were read by immunoSEQ multiplex PCR, and TCRdb kept only the in-frame ones, dropping some. The sample contains 330,000 or so clones, roughly 87% of which appear only once. Sequenced: peripheral blood. These receptor sequences come from a man younger than 40 with COVID-19, enrolled during active disease.

The sample holds a few counts of this clone. The gene calls are TRBV18 and TRBJ1-2; possibly TRBD1 for D (6 bases). Germline CDR1 is KGHSH and CDR2 is LQKENI. V dropped 5 bases and J dropped 4 bases, with 11 bases sitting between them. This CDR3 is built from 13 residues. The CDR3 sequence is CASSADSVYGYTF. In DNA form, the CDR3 reads TGTGCCAGCTCAGCGGACAGCGTCTATGGCTACACCTTC.

The chain employs TRBV28 and TRBJ1-2, with D perhaps TRBD1 (5 bases). This CDR3 comprises 13 residues. Trimming shortened V by 4 bases and J by 1 base, and 7 bases separated the two germline ends. Germline loops: CDR1 MDHEN, CDR2 SYDVKM. CDR3 amino acids: CASSSGGNYGYTF. CDR3 nucleotide sequence: TGTGCCAGCAGTTCCGGGGGTAACTATGGCTACACCTTC.

This chain links TRBV4-3 with TRBJ2-7; possible D gene TRBD1, 6 bases. Germline-derived CDR1 and CDR2 are LGHNA and YSLEER. V was clipped by 0 bases and J by 3 bases, with 12 bases between them. The CDR3 loop spans 15 amino acids. The CDR3 DNA reads as TGCGCCAGCAGCCAAGAACAGGGTCTATTCTACGAGCAGTACTTC. It codes for CASSQEQGLFYEQYF.

V and J are TRBV29-1 and TRBJ2-5; D gene ambiguous. The CDR3 extends over 13 amino acids. The germline V and J ends were trimmed by 4 bases and 1 base, with 10 bases remaining between them. From germline, CDR1 is SQVTM and CDR2 ANQGSEA. CDR3 nucleotides: TGCAGCGTTGGGCGGCGGCTCCAAGAGACCCAGTACTTC. Translation: CSVGRRLQETQYF.

V gene TRBV19 combines with J gene TRBJ1-2, with D tentatively TRBD1 (6 bases). V gave up 6 bases and J gave up 4 bases, with 18 bases separating them. The CDR3 runs to 15 residues. From germline, CDR1 is LNHDA and CDR2 SQIVND (reference sequence). CDR3 nucleotides: TGTGCCAGTAGGCCTAGCGGGCAGGGGTCCTATGGCTACACCTTC. This translates into CASRPSGQGSYGYTF.

The chain employs TRBV10-2 and TRBJ2-7, with TRBD2 matching 9 bases. The CDR3 is made up of 16 amino acids. Germline loops: CDR1 WSHSY, CDR2 SAAADI. V shed 3 bases, J shed 5 bases, and the junction held 11 bases outside the gene matches. CDR3 sequence: CASSDNRREGKNEQYF. The CDR3 DNA follows: TGCGCCAGCAGTGATAACCGGCGGGAGGGCAAAAACGAGCAGTACTTC.

The chain recombines TRBV20-1 with TRBJ2-1, with D possibly being TRBD1 (5 bases). The CDR3 spans 11 residues. The ends were cut back, 7 bases at V and 1 base at J, with 5 bases in the middle. CDR1 is DFQATT and CDR2 is SNEGSKA in the germline V gene (reference sequence). The CDR3 here is CSGQSYNEQFF. CDR3 DNA: TGCAGTGGACAGTCCTACAATGAGCAGTTCTTC.

The chain combines TRBV28 with TRBJ2-7; possibly TRBD1 for D (7 bases). Trimming cost V 8 bases and J 3 bases, with 20 bases left between them. Germline-derived CDR1 and CDR2 are MDHEN and SYDVKM. The CDR3 is made up of 15 amino acids. In nucleotides, the CDR3 is TGTGCCAGCTCCCCAGGGGGGACAACCTACTACGAGCAGTACTTC. Its protein product is CASSPGGTTYYEQYF.

This chain uses TRBV19 with TRBJ1-4; D is uncertain. Deletions cut 5 bases from V and 1 base from J, with 11 bases between. The CDR3 spans 15 residues. Germline values: CDR1 LNHDA, CDR2 SQIVND (reference sequence). CDR3 nucleotide sequence: TGTGCCAGTAGTTCCTTACAGAGAACTAATGAAAAACTGTTTTTT. It translates to CASSSLQRTNEKLFF.

The chain links TRBV5-1 to TRBJ1-3; 7 bases fit TRBD1. The CDR3 extends over 15 amino acids. Trimming cost V 4 bases and J 4 bases; bases outside gene matches: 8. From germline, CDR1 is SGHRS and CDR2 YFSETQ. DNA for the CDR3: TGCGCCAGCAGCCCAAATGACAGGGCCGGAAACACCATATATTTT. Translation: CASSPNDRAGNTIYF.

This chain uses TRBV7-3 with TRBJ2-7; TRBD1 aligns across 10 bases. V shed 4 bases and J 2 bases; nucleotides not matched to a gene: 2. The germline CDR1 and CDR2 sequences are SGHTA and FQGTGA. This CDR3 comprises 14 residues. CDR3 protein: CASSSGTGAYEQYF. The CDR3 DNA is TGTGCCAGCAGCTCCGGGACAGGGGCCTACGAGCAGTACTTC.

The chain uses TRBV3-1 (or the pseudogene TRBV3-2) and TRBJ2-5; D is perhaps TRBD2 (5 bases). Between the trimmed V and J ends, which lost 7 bases and 4 bases, there was a span of 16 bases. From germline, CDR1 is LGHDT and CDR2 YNNKEL (reference sequence). This CDR3 is 14 amino acids long. The CDR3 loop is CASTLGSEGETQYF. The CDR3 DNA follows: TGTGCCAGCACTCTGGGGTCTGAGGGAGAGACCCAGTACTTC.

V is TRBV11-3 and J is TRBJ2-5; the match to TRBD1 covers 9 bases. This CDR3 comprises 13 residues. Germline V gene lookup returns CDR1 SGHNT and CDR2 YENEEA. V was clipped by 3 bases and J by 5 bases; unmatched bases: 1. The DNA for the CDR3 is TGTGCCAGCAGCTTCGGGACAGGGGAGACCCAGTACTTC. This codes for CASSFGTGETQYF. The full variable domain, with the rest looked up from reference TRBV11-3 and TRBJ2-5, is EAGVVQSPRYKIIEKKQPVAFWCNPISGHNTLYWYLQNLGQGPELLIRYENEEAVDDSQLPKDRFSAERLKGVDSTLKIQPAELGDSAVYLCASSFGTGETQYFGPGTRLLVL.

This clone came up once. The chain links TRBV18 to TRBJ2-7; TRBD1 aligns across 9 bases. This CDR3 has 15 residues. Germline V gives CDR1 KGHSH, CDR2 LQKENI. Germline trimming cut 4 bases from V and 4 bases from J; bases unmatched to any gene: 8. The CDR3 DNA reads TGTGCCAGCTCACTCCAACAGGGGGCAACATACGAGCAGTACTTC. Translated: CASSLQQGATYEQYF.

The rearrangement uses TRBV5-1 and TRBJ1-2, with 7 positions matching TRBD1. Germline values: CDR1 SGHRS, CDR2 YFSETQ. V was pared by 4 bases and J by 0 bases, with 6 bases of the junction left unmatched. The CDR3 runs to 15 residues. The CDR3 sequence: CASSQGEISNYGYTF. In DNA form, the CDR3 reads TGCGCCAGCAGCCAGGGGGAAATTTCTAACTATGGCTACACCTTC. Filled out from reference TRBV5-1 and TRBJ1-2, the complete variable domain reads KAGVTQTPRYLIKTRGQQVTLSCSPISGHRSVSWYQQTPGQGLQFLFEYFSETQRNKGNFPGRFSGRQFSNSRSEMNVSTLELGDSALYLCASSQGEISNYGYTFGSGTRLTVV.